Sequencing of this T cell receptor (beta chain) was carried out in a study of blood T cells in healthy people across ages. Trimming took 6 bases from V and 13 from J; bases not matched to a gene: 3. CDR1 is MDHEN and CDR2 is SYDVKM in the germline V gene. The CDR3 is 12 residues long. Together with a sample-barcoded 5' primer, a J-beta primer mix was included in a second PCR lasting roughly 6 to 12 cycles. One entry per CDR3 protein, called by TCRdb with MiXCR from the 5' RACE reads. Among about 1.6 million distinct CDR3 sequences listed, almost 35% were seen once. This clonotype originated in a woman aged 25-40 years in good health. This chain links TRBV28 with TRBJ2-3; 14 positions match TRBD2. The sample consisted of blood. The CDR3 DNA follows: TGTGCCAGCAGGGGGACTAGCGGGGGCAAGTATTTT. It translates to CASRGTSGGKYF. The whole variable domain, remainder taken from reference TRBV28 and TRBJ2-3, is DVKVTQSSRYLVKRTGEKVFLECVQDMDHENMFWYRQDPGLGLRLIYFSYDVKMKEKGDIPEGYSVSREKKERFSLILESASTNQTSMYLCASRGTSGGKYFGPGTRLTVL.